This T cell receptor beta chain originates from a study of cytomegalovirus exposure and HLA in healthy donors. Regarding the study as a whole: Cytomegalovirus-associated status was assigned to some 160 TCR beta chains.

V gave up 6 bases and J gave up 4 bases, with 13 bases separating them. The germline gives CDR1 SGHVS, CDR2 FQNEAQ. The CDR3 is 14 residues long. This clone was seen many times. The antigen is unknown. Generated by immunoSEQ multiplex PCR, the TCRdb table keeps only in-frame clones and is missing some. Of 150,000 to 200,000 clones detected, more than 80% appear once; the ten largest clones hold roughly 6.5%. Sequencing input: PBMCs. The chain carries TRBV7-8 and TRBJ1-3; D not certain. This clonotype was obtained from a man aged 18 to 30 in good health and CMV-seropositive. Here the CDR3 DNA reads TGTGCCAGCAGGGAAGTGGGGAGCGGAAACACCATATATTTT. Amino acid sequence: CASREVGSGNTIYF.